This record covers a single T cell receptor (beta chain). The data stem from a study of blood T cell repertoires in COVID-19. Study-wide background: Material from acute and convalescent COVID-19 was sourced from the United States, Italy and Spain. In each case, the material was cDNA or gDNA derived from T cells, B-cell-depleted T cells, or PBMCs.

This CDR3 is built from 15 residues. Germline V gives CDR1 MDHEN, CDR2 SYDVKM. V dropped 3 bases and J dropped 2; count of bases not matched to a gene: 4. Authors' processing steps: Amplifying reference gene primers gave estimates of nucleated cell counts. Method: immunoSEQ multiplex PCR; TCRdb's copy keeps in-frame clones and lacks some. V and J calls plus clone size are reproduced from that table; the DNA served to infer D and trimming. Seen here are over 120,000 clones, nearly 85% observed once, and the top ten hold 44%. The genes are TRBV28 and TRBJ1-5; 7 nucleotides align to TRBD1. The TCR was taken from a human donor in a cohort sampled during active COVID-19. The specimen was peripheral blood. The CDR3 DNA reads TGTGCCAGCAGTTTGACAGGGTTGGGCAATCAGCCCCAGCATTTT. It codes for CASSLTGLGNQPQHF.